The sequence of this T cell receptor (beta chain) was determined in a study of blood T cell repertoires in COVID-19. At the level of the study: In each case, the material was cDNA or gDNA derived from T cells, B-cell-depleted T cells, or PBMCs.

Germline-derived CDR1 and CDR2 are SGDLS and YYNGEE. This CDR3 has 15 residues. The V gene end was trimmed by 4 bases and the J gene end by 2 bases; junction bases not matched to a gene: 7. Assignment of participants to cohorts was predicated upon participant-reported clinical history. Original processing notes: Amplification from reference gene primers served as the basis for estimated nucleated cell counts. Assay used: immunoSEQ multiplex PCR; TCRdb lists only in-frame clones, some missing. V and J calls and clone size follow that table, whereas D and trimming were derived from the DNA. This repertoire shows 300,000 to 400,000 clones, roughly 90% found once; its top ten account for roughly 3.9%.

Sequences were obtained from PBMCs or T cells enriched from blood (not recorded which). The sequence was collected from a woman younger than 45 who had been exposed to COVID-19. The chain joins TRBV9 to TRBJ2-7; TRBD2 agrees at 9 bases. CDR3 DNA: TGTGCCAGCAGCTCAAGATCTAGCGGGACCTACGAGCAGTACTTC. Translation gives CASSSRSSGTYEQYF.